The present T cell receptor beta chain was sequenced within a study of CD8 T cells in ankylosing spondylitis. Overall study results and limits: Prior literature has documented some motif variants in synovial fluid and blood from reactive arthritis. Blood from ankylosing spondylitis patients appeared to carry a characteristic roughly eight-variant TCR beta motif. Relatively scarce in peripheral blood, disease-linked clones were CD8+.

With regard to this clonotype: No antigen is known for it.

This CDR3 has 15 residues. V gave up 4 bases and J gave up 10 bases; unmatched junction bases: 10. Preparation of TCR beta libraries was done by quantitative 5'-RACE with molecular barcodes. TCRdb reprocessed the 5' RACE reads via MiXCR and lists one record per CDR3 protein. This sample yields about 750,000 distinct CDR3 sequences, of which around a fifth are seen a single time; about a fifth belongs to the top ten. The TCR comes from a male donor with ankylosing spondylitis. The sequenced sample was blood, either unsorted or a sorted T cell fraction (not recorded which). V is TRBV12-3 or TRBV12-4 and J is TRBJ2-1, with 10 bases aligning to TRBD2. This chain's CDR3 is CASSSLAGAPPEQFF. As DNA, the CDR3 is TGTGCCAGCAGTTCCCTAGCGGGAGCCCCTCCAGAGCAGTTCTTC.